The sequence of this T cell receptor (beta chain) was determined in a study of cytotoxic CD8 clonotypes in ibrutinib-treated CLL (dated by TCRdb to the early 2020s). Notes on the research overall: The cohort was composed of ten to eleven relapsed/refractory and approximately 14 treatment-naive patients; IGHV unmutated status was identified in 17 patients. Response samples were obtained after a median of roughly eleven months of treatment, with a range of roughly 6 to 40 months. Patients were still on ibrutinib when every remission and progressive disease sample was collected. Longitudinal samples were available for about 30% of the roughly 86 trial participants. Partial responses were observed in 24 patients and complete responses in 2; after a median follow-up of roughly 72 months, remission was maintained in approximately 14 patients and progression was observed in some 12. An average of around 250,000 productive templates and tens of thousands of productive rearrangements was obtained per sample. Cryopreserved peripheral blood mononuclear cells were obtained before treatment, at response, and at either sustained remission or disease progression. The study at large found these results: At ibrutinib response clonality went up, during sustained remission it held steady, and at progression it dropped back toward baseline. Public clonotypes were found to be uncommon and were observed to contract or remain stable during treatment; the increase in clonality was shown to reflect expansion of private clonotypes at ibrutinib response. At baseline, clonality was higher than in age-matched healthy donors and showed a strong correlation with circulating CD8+ T-cell counts. Sustained-remission and progressing patients did not have matched sampling times, and lymph node repertoires were not examined.

This specimen's time point label, per the study, means: 24 months on ibrutinib. Roughly 2 micrograms of genomic DNA were extracted from cryopreserved PBMCs for TCR beta library preparation. High-throughput TCR beta sequencing was performed on longitudinal blood samples from CLL patients receiving ibrutinib monotherapy. The patients were enrolled in a single-center, open-label phase 2 trial of ibrutinib monotherapy. With respect to this clone: Its binding antigen is unknown. Base qualities were left out, and no much larger clone turns up one base away.

On a MiSeq, deep resolution sequencing aimed for a depth between 1 in 1 million and 1 in 200,000 T cells, with each clonotype covered 10x on average. TCR beta libraries were generated with the immunoSEQ hsTCRB Kit. Per the source publication's procedure: Data were analyzed with ImmunoSEQ Data Assistant and ImmunoSEQ Analyzer, with V, D and J genes assigned per IMGT definitions. Clonality, with values ranging from 0 to 1, was calculated as one minus the normalized Shannon entropy of productive rearrangement frequencies. Only overrepresented clonotypes making up at least 0.05% of the repertoire of each patient were included in the public clonotype analysis. Roughly 13 repertoires from age-matched healthy donors, obtained from immuneACCESS, served as clonality controls. TCRdb carries this immuneACCESS record with in-frame sequences only. Its versions omit some clonotypes, under half of them owing to an unresolved V gene in the studies checked, with the rest unexplained. The D gene and trimming were derived from the DNA, and the V and J assignments and clone size from that table. In all, the sample holds some 85,000 clones, and 75% to 80% of those were seen once. In total, the top ten clones hold 20% to 25% of the sample.

The CDR3, cysteine through phenylalanine, is 13 amino acids long. The read is trimmed to its CDR3 DNA, 39 bases read in frame from base 1. At the junction V is shortened by 5 bases and J by 5 bases, with 13 bases in between. CDR1 and CDR2 are read off the germline V gene (reference sequence) as LNHDA and SQIVND. The source was PBMCs, collected after 24 months of ibrutinib treatment. The V and J genes are TRBV19 and TRBJ2-7; no confident D gene assignment can be made. The clonotype comes from a human donor with chronic lymphocytic leukemia. The encoded CDR3 is CASSRQRQDEQYF. The DNA sequence is as follows: TGTGCCAGTAGTCGACAACGTCAGGACGAGCAGTACTTC.